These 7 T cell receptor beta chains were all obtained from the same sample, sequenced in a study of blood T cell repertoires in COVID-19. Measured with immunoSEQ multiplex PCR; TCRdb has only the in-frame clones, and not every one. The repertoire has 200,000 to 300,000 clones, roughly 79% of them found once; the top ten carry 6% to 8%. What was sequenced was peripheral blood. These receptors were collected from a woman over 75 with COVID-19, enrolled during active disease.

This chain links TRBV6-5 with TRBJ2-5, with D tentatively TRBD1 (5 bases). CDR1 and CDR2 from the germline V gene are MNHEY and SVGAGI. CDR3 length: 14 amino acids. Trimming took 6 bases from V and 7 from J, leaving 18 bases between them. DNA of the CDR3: TGTGCCAGCAGACCCACCAGGGTAACGGGGACCCAGTACTTC. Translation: CASRPTRVTGTQYF.

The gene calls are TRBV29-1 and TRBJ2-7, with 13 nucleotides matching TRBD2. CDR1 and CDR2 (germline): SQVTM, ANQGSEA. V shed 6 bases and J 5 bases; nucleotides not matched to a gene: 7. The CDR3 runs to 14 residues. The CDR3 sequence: CSVLGTSGVHEQYF. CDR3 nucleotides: TGCAGCGTGCTCGGGACTAGCGGGGTCCACGAGCAGTACTTC.

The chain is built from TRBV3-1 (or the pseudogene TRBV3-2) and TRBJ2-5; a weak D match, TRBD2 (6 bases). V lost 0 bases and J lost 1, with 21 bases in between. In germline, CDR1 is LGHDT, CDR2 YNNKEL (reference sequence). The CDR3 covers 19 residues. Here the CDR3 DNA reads TGTGCCAGCAGCCAAGATAACAATGACCCAGGGACTTTCCAAGAGACCCAGTACTTC. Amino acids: CASSQDNNDPGTFQETQYF.

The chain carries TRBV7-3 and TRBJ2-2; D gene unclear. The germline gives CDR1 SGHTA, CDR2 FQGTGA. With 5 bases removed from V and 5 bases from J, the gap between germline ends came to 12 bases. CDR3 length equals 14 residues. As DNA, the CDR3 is TGTGCCAGCAGCCCAACCCCAGGTACCGGGGAGCTGTTTTTT. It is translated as CASSPTPGTGELFF. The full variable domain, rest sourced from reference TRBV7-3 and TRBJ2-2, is GAGVSQTPSNKVTEKGKYVELRCDPISGHTALYWYRQSLGQGPEFLIYFQGTGAADDSGLPNDRFFAVRPEGSVSTLKIQRTERGDSAVYLCASSPTPGTGELFFGEGSRLTVL.

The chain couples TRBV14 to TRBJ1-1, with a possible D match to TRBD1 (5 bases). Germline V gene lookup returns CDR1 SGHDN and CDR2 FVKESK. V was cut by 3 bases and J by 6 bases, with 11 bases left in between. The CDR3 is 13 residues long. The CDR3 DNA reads TGTGCCAGCAGCCAGCAGCAGGGCTCTGAAGCTTTCTTT. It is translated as CASSQQQGSEAFF.

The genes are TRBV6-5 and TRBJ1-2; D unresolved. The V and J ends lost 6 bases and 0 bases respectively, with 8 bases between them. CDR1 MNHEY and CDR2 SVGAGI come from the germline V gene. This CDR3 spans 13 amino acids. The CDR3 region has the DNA TGTGCCAGCAGCTCTCTAGCTAACTATGGCTACACCTTC. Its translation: CASSSLANYGYTF.

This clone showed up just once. This CDR3 reads CASGSQGDREKLFF. The CDR3 coding sequence is TGTGCCAGCGGCTCTCAGGGGGATCGTGAAAAACTGTTTTTT. The chain links TRBV7-9 to TRBJ1-4, with 7 bases fitting TRBD1. From germline, CDR1 is SEHNR and CDR2 FQNEAQ (reference sequence). Trimming took 8 bases from V and 7 from J; bases not matched to a gene: 10. This CDR3 has 14 amino acids. Combining the CDR3 with reference TRBV7-9 and TRBJ1-4 gives the whole variable domain DTGVSQNPRHKITKRGQNVTFRCDPISEHNRLYWYRQTLGQGPEFLTYFQNEAQLEKSRLLSDRFSAERPKGSFSTLEIQRTEQGDSAMYLCASGSQGDREKLFFGSGTQLSVL.